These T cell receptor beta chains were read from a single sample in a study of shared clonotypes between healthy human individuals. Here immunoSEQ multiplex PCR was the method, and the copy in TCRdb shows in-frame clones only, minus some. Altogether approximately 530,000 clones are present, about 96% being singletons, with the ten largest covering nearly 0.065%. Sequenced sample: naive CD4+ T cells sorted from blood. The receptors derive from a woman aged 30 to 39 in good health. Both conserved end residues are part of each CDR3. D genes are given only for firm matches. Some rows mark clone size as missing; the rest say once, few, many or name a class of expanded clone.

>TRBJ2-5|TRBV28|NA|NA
TGTGCCAGCAGACCACAGGGCCGAGAGACCCAGTACTTC
CASRPQGRETQYF
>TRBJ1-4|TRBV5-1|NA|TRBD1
TGCGCCAGCAGCCGTGTGACAGGGACTAATGAAAAACTGTTTTTT
CASSRVTGTNEKLFF
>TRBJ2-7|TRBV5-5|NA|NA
TGTGCCAGCAGCTTGGGGGGTGATACCTACGAGCAGTACTTC
CASSLGGDTYEQYF
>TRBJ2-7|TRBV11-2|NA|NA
TGTGCCAGCAGCTTAGAGCGGGGAGACTCCTACGAGCAGTACTTC
CASSLERGDSYEQYF
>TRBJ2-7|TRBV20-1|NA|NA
TGCAGTGGCTCTAAGGGGGAGCAGTACTTC
CSGSKGEQYF
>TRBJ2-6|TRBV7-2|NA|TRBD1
TGTGCCAGCAGCTTCAAAAGGGGGCTTACTGGGGCCAACGTCCTGACTTTC
CASSFKRGLTGANVLTF
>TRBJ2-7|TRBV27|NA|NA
TGTGCCAGCAGCCTTCGACTGGACCGTTCCTACGAGCAGTACTTC
CASSLRLDRSYEQYF
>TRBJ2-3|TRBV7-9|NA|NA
TGTGCCAGCAGCTTAGCGGGACTGGACACAGATACGCAGTATTTT
CASSLAGLDTDTQYF
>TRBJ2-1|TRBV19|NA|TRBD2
TGTGCCAGTAGTATTCCCCCGGGAGGGAAGTTCTTC
CASSIPPGGKFF
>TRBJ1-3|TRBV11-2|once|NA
TGTGCCAGCAGCTCCCAAGCTGGTTTCGACACCATATATTTT
CASSSQAGFDTIYF
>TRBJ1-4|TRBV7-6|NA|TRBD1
TGTGCCAGCAGCTTAGCCCCGACAGGGAATGAAAAACTGTTTTTT
CASSLAPTGNEKLFF
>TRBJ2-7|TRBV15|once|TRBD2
TGTGCCACCAGCAGAATCCAGGAGCGGGAGGGCCGAGTCTACGAGCAGTACTTC
CATSRIQEREGRVYEQYF
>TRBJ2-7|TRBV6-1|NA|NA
TGTGCCAGCAGAACCTCTAGCGCATTCCCACAGTACTTC
CASRTSSAFPQYF
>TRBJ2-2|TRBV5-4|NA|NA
TGTGCCAGCAGCTTGCAGGACACCGGGGAGCTGTTTTTT
CASSLQDTGELFF
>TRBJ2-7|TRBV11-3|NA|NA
TGTGCCAGCAGCTTAGCTAAGAGACAGGATTACGAGCAGTACTTC
CASSLAKRQDYEQYF
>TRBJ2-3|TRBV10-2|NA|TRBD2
TGCGCCAGCGGGGGGACTAGCGGGAGGGGCACAGATACGCAGTATTTT
CASGGTSGRGTDTQYF
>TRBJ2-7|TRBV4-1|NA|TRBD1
TGCGCCAGCAGCCCCGCTGACAGGGGCTACGAGCAGTACTTC
CASSPADRGYEQYF
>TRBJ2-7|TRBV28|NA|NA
TGTGCCAGCAGTTTATCCGGATTCGGGTTTTACGAGCAGTACTTC
CASSLSGFGFYEQYF
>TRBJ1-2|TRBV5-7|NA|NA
TGTGCCAGCAGCTTGCCCCTCACTGGCGGCTACACCTTC
CASSLPLTGGYTF
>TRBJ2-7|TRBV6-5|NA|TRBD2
TGTGCCAGCAGCACACTAGCGGGAGGCCTCGAGCAGTACTTC
CASSTLAGGLEQYF
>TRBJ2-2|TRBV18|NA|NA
TGTGCCAGCTCACCACCCGCCTCAAGAGGGGAGCTGTTTTTT
CASSPPASRGELFF
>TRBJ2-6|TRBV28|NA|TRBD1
TGTGCCAGCAGTTTTGGCAGGGGGCTATCTGGGGCCAACGTCCTGACTTTC
CASSFGRGLSGANVLTF
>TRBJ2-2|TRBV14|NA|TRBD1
TGTGCCAGCAGCCAAGATCAACGGGCAGGGGGTCGCACCGGGGAGCTGTTTTTT
CASSQDQRAGGRTGELFF
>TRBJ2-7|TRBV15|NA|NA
TGTGCCACCAGCAGAGGAAGGCCTAGCTACGAGCAGTACTTC
CATSRGRPSYEQYF
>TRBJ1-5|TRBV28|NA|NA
TGTGCCACCCGGGGGGGACACCTTAATCAGCCCCAGCATTTT
CATRGGHLNQPQHF
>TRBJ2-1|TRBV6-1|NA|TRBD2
TGTGCCAGCAGGCAAGGACTAGCGGGAGGGAATGAGCAGTTCTTC
CASRQGLAGGNEQFF
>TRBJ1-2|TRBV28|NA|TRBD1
TGTGCCAGCAGTCCAGACAGGGGTACTGGCTACACCTTC
CASSPDRGTGYTF
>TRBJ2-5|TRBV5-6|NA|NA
TGTGCCAGCAGCCGGAGGGTCATCGAGACCCAGTACTTC
CASSRRVIETQYF
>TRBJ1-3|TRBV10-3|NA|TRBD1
TGTGCCATCAGCACAGGGGATAGCTCTGGAAACACCATATATTTT
CAISTGDSSGNTIYF
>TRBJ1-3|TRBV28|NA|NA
TGTGCCAGCAAACCCTCTGGAAACACCATATATTTT
CASKPSGNTIYF
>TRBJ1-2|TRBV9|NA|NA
TGTGCCAGCAGTGAGACGCCAGGGAGAGCTAACTATGGCTACACCTTC
CASSETPGRANYGYTF
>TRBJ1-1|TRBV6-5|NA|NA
TGTGCCAGCAGTTACTCTTCAGCGAACACTGAAGCTTTCTTT
CASSYSSANTEAFF
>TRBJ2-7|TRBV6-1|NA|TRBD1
TGTGCCAGCAGTGATCCACAGGGGTTGAGGGAGCAGTACTTC
CASSDPQGLREQYF
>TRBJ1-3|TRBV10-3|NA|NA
TGTGCCATAGGACAAAAGGTTGGGCCTGGAAACACCATATATTTT
CAIGQKVGPGNTIYF
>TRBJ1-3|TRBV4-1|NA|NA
TGCGCCAGCAGCCCAGGCAGCTTAAGAGGCTCTGGAAACACCATATATTTT
CASSPGSLRGSGNTIYF
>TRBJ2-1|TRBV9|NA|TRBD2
TGTGCCAGCAGCGTAGTGGTAGCGGGAGCCAATGAGCAGTTCTTC
CASSVVVAGANEQFF
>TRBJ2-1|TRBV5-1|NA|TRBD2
TGCGCCAGCAGCTTTAGCGGGAGTACCTACAATGAGCAGTTCTTC
CASSFSGSTYNEQFF
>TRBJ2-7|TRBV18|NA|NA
TGTGCCAGCTCACCACGAGACCATCAGGGGGAGCAGTACTTC
CASSPRDHQGEQYF
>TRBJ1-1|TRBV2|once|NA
TGTGCCAGCAGTGACAGGGAGATGGGAACTGAAGCTTTCTTT
CASSDREMGTEAFF
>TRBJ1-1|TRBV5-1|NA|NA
TGCGCCAGCAGCCGGGTCCCCGGGGAGAACACTGAAGCTTTCTTT
CASSRVPGENTEAFF
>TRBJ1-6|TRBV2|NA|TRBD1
TGTGCCAGCAGTGAACGACAGGGAGGCAATTCACCCCTCCACTTT
CASSERQGGNSPLHF
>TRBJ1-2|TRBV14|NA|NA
TGTGCCAGCAGCCAAGCCGGGGGCGCCCCTAGTGGCTACACCTTC
CASSQAGGAPSGYTF
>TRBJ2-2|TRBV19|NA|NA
TGTGCCAGTAGTAGGGCGGGGAACACCGGGGAGCTGTTTTTT
CASSRAGNTGELFF
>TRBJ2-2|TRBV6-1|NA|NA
TGTGCCAGCAGCGAACTACTATGGACCGGGGAGCTGTTTTTT
CASSELLWTGELFF
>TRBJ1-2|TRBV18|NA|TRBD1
TGTGCCAGCTCACCTCTGGGACAGCTAAACTATGGCTACACCTTC
CASSPLGQLNYGYTF
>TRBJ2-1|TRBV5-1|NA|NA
TGCGCCAGCAGAAGACCGGGACACAGCTCCTACAATGAGCAGTTCTTC
CASRRPGHSSYNEQFF
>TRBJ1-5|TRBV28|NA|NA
TGTGCCAGCAGTGTATTTCGGGGAGTGCATCAGCCCCAGCATTTT
CASSVFRGVHQPQHF